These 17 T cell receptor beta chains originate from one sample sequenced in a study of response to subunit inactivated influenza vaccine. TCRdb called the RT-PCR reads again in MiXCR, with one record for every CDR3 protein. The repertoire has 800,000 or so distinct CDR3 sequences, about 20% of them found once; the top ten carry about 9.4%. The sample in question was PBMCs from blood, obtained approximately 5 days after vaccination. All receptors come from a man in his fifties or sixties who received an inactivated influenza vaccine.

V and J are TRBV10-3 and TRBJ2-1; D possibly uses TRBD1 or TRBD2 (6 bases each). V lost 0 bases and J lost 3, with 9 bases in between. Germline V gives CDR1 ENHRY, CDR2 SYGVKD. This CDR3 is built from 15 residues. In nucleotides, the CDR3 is TGTGCCATCAGTGAGTCGGGGGGCCGCTACAATGAGCAGTTCTTC. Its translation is CAISESGGRYNEQFF.

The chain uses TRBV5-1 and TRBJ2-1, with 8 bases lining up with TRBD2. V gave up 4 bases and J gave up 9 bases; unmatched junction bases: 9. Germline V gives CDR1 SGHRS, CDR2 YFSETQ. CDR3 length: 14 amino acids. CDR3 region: CASSGVYGTSEQFF. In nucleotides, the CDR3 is TGCGCCAGCAGCGGAGTCTATGGGACTAGTGAGCAGTTCTTC.

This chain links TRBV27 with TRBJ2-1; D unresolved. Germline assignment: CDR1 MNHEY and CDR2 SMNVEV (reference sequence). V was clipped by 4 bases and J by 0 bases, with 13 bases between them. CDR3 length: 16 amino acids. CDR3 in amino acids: CASSSQHLSSYNEQFF. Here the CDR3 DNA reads TGTGCCAGCAGTTCTCAGCACTTAAGCTCCTACAATGAGCAGTTCTTC.

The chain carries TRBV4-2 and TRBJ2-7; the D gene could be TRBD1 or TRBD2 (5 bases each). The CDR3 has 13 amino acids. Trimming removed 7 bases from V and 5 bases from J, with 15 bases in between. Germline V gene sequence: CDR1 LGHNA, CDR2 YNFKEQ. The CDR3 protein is CASTRGDGNEQYF. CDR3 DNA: TGTGCCAGCACCCGAGGGGATGGGAACGAGCAGTACTTC.

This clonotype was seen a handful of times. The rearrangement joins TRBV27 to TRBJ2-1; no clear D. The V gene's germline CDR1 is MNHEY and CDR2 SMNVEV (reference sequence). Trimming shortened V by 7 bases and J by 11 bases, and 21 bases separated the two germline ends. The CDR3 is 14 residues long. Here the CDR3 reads CASNRGFPSVQQFF. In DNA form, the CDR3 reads TGTGCCAGCAATCGCGGCTTCCCCTCTGTACAGCAGTTCTTC.

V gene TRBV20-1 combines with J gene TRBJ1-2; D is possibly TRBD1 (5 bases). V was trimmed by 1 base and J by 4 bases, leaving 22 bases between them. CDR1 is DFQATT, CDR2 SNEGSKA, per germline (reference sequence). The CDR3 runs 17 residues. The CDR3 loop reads CSARGQGNRTLVYGYTF. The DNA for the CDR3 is TGCAGTGCTAGAGGGCAGGGCAACCGAACCCTCGTCTATGGCTACACCTTC.

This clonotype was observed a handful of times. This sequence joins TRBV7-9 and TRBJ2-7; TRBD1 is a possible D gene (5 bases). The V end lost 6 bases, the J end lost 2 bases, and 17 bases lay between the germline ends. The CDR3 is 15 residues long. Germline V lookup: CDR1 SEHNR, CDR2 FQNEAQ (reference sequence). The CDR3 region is CASSSPTGPAYEQYF. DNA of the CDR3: TGTGCCAGCAGTTCCCCCACAGGTCCCGCCTACGAGCAGTACTTC.

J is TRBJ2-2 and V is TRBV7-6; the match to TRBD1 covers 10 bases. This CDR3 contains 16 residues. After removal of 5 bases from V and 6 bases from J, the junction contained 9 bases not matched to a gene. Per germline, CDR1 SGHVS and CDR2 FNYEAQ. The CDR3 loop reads CASSLGTGVWSGELFF. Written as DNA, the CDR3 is TGTGCCAGCAGCCTGGGGACAGGGGTTTGGTCCGGGGAGCTGTTTTTT.

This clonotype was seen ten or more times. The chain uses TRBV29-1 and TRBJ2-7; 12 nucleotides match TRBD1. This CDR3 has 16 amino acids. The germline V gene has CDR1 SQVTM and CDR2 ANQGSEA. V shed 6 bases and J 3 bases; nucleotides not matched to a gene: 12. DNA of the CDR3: TGCAGCGTCGGGGGACAGGGGGCTAGCGGGAGCTACGAGCAGTACTTC. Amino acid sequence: CSVGGQGASGSYEQYF.

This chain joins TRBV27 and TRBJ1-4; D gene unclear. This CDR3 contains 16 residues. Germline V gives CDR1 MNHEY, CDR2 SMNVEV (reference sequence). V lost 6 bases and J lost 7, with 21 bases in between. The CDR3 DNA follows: TGTGCCAGCAGGAGCGGACTACGGGAACCCGCTGAAAAACTGTTTTTT. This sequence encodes CASRSGLREPAEKLFF. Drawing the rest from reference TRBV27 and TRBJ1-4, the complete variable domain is EAQVTQNPRYLITVTGKKLTVTCSQNMNHEYMSWYRQDPGLGLRQIYYSMNVEVTDKGDVPEGYKVSRKEKRNFPLILESPSPNQTSLYFCASRSGLREPAEKLFFGSGTQLSVL.

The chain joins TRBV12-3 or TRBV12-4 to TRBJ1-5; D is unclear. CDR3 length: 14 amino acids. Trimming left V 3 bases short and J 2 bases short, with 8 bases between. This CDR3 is CASSFSGRNQPQHF. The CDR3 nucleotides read TGTGCCAGCAGTTTTTCTGGGCGCAATCAGCCCCAGCATTTT.

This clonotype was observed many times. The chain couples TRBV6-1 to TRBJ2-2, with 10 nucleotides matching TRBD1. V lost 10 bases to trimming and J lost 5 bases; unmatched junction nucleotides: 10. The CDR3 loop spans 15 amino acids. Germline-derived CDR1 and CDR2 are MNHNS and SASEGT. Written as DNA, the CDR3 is TGTGCCATCGCCCCGACAGGGGGCTATACCGGGGAGCTGTTTTTT. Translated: CAIAPTGGYTGELFF.

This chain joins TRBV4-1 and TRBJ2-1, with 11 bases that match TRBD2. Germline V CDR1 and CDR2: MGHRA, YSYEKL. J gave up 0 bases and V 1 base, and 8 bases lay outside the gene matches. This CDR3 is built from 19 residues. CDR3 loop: CASSQVVLAGDFSYNEQFF. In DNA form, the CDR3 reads TGCGCCAGCAGCCAAGTCGTACTAGCGGGAGATTTCTCCTACAATGAGCAGTTCTTC.

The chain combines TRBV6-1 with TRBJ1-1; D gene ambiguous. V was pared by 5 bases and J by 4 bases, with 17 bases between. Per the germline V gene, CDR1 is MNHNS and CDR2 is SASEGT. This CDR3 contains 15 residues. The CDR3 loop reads CASSTATGPSTEAFF. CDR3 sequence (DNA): TGTGCCAGCAGTACCGCTACCGGGCCCTCCACTGAAGCTTTCTTT.

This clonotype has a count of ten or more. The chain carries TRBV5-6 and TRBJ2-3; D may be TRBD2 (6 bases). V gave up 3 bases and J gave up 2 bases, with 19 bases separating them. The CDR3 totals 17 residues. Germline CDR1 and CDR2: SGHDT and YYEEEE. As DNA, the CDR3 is TGTGCCAGCAGCTCCCTTCTTACGGGAGCCTCCACAGATACGCAGTATTTT. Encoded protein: CASSSLLTGASTDTQYF.

The chain's CDR3 is CASGQTLSYEQYF. The DNA for the CDR3 is TGTGCCAGCGGACAGACACTCTCCTACGAGCAGTACTTC. V usage is TRBV7-2 and J usage is TRBJ2-7, with D possibly TRBD1 on 6 matching bases. Trimming removed 8 bases from V and 0 bases from J, with 11 bases in between. Germline CDR1 reads SGHTA; CDR2 reads FQGNSA. The CDR3 spans 13 residues. Full variable domain (outside the CDR3, taken from reference TRBV7-2 and TRBJ2-7): GAGVSQSPSNKVTEKGKDVELRCDPISGHTALYWYRQSLGQGLEFLIYFQGNSAPDKSGLPSDRFSAERTGGSVSTLTIQRTQQEDSAVYLCASGQTLSYEQYFGPGTRLTVT.

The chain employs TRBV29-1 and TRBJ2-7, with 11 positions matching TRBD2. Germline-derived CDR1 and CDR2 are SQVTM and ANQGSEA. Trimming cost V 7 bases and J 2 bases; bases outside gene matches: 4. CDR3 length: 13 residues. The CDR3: CSAMTSGTYEQYF. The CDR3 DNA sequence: TGCAGCGCCATGACTAGCGGGACCTACGAGCAGTACTTC.